These 28 T cell receptor beta chains were all obtained from the same sample, sequenced in a study of CD8 T cells in Susac syndrome. Random hexamers served to reverse transcribe about 0.5 to 1 ug RNA. TCRdb ran MiXCR on the immunoSEQ multiplex PCR reads and lists one entry per CDR3 protein. The sample lists under 200,000 distinct CDR3 sequences, 85% to 95% occurring once. The specimen was CD4+ T cells from PBMCs. The source is a human donor with Susac syndrome.

V is TRBV30 and J is TRBJ1-3; D is unresolved. Germline CDR1 is GTSNPN and CDR2 is SVGIG (reference sequence). This CDR3 has 12 residues. Trimming took off 3 bases at V and 4 bases at J, with 7 bases between the two ends. The DNA of the CDR3 is TGTGCCTGGAGGGAGCTGGGAAACACCATATATTTT. Protein: CAWRELGNTIYF. Based on the CDR3 plus reference TRBV30 and TRBJ1-3, the full variable domain is SQTIHQWPATLVQPVGSPLSLECTVEGTSNPNLYWYRQAAGRGLQLLFYSVGIGQISSEVPQNLSASRPQDRQFILSSKKLLLSDSGFYLCAWRELGNTIYFGEGSWLTVV.

V is TRBV20-1 and J is TRBJ2-3; 13 bases map to TRBD2. J lost 2 bases, V lost 4 bases, and 6 bases had no gene match. The CDR3 contains 16 residues. Germline V gene data show CDR1 as DFQATT and CDR2 as SNEGSKA (reference sequence). CDR3 sequence reads: CSATQGLAGFTDTQYF. CDR3 in DNA: TGCAGTGCTACCCAGGGACTAGCGGGGTTCACAGATACGCAGTATTTT.

The CDR3 spells CASSQGQGEQPQHF. In DNA form, the CDR3 reads TGCGCCAGCAGCCAAGGTCAAGGGGAACAGCCCCAGCATTTT. The V call is TRBV4-3, the J call TRBJ1-5; maybe TRBD1 (5 bases). The germline V and J ends were trimmed by 1 base and 7 bases, with 11 bases remaining between them. CDR1 is LGHNA, CDR2 YSLEER, per germline. This CDR3 comprises 14 residues.

V and J are TRBV5-1 and TRBJ2-5; unclear D gene. Looked up from germline, CDR1 is SGHRS and CDR2 is YFSETQ. This CDR3 comprises 13 residues. Between the trimmed V and J ends, which lost 0 bases and 1 base, there was a span of 4 bases. The DNA of the CDR3 is TGCGCCAGCAGCTTGGTCCGCCAAGAGACCCAGTACTTC. Its protein product is CASSLVRQETQYF.

The J gene is TRBJ1-2, the V gene TRBV7-2, with TRBD1 as a possible D gene (6 bases). Per the germline V gene, CDR1 is SGHTA and CDR2 is FQGNSA. This CDR3 is built from 14 residues. The V end lost 3 bases, the J end lost 1 base, and 9 bases lay between the germline ends. The DNA for the CDR3 is TGTGCCAGCAGCTTCGGGGGCCTTAACTATGGCTACACCTTC. It translates to CASSFGGLNYGYTF.

The chain couples TRBV20-1 to TRBJ2-5; 7 nucleotides agree with TRBD1. Germline trimming cut 1 base from V and 5 bases from J; bases unmatched to any gene: 7. The CDR3 covers 14 residues. Germline assignment: CDR1 DFQATT and CDR2 SNEGSKA (reference sequence). The CDR3 sequence is CSARARQGTETQYF. In DNA form, the CDR3 reads TGCAGTGCTAGAGCGAGACAGGGTACGGAGACCCAGTACTTC.

The chain carries TRBV18 and TRBJ1-6; TRBD1 matches at 9 bases. The trim removed 1 base at V and 10 bases at J, leaving 5 bases unmatched. This CDR3 is built from 15 residues. Germline CDR1 and CDR2: KGHSH and LQKENI. The CDR3 reads CASSPRETGGSPLHF. The CDR3 region has the DNA TGTGCCAGCTCACCACGAGAGACAGGGGGATCACCCCTCCACTTT.

The rearrangement uses TRBV6-2 or TRBV6-3 and TRBJ2-7, with 13 nucleotides matching TRBD2. In germline, CDR1 is MNHEY, CDR2 SVGEGT. The CDR3 spans 16 residues. J lost 4 bases, V lost 7 bases, and 10 bases had no gene match. The CDR3 nucleotides read TGTGCCAGCACCTCCGGGACTAGCGGGAAAATGTACGAGCAGTACTTC. It is translated as CASTSGTSGKMYEQYF.

V usage is TRBV5-1 and J usage is TRBJ2-4; 7 nucleotides align to TRBD1. The CDR3 contains 15 residues. The germline V gene has CDR1 SGHRS and CDR2 YFSETQ. J lost 5 bases, V lost 1 base, and 6 bases had no gene match. Written as DNA, the CDR3 is TGCGCCAGCAGCTTGCACCCGGGACAGCAAAACATTCAGTACTTC. Its translation is CASSLHPGQQNIQYF.

Concerning this clonotype: An end of the junction differs from the germline gene, which may be a read error. V and J are TRBV6-1 and TRBJ2-4, with TRBD2 matching over 9 bases. Germline values: CDR1 MNHNS, CDR2 SASEGT. The CDR3 has 16 amino acids. Written as DNA, the CDR3 is TGTGCCAGCAGTCAAGCGGGGGGCTATTCAAAAAACATTCAGTACTTC. It specifies CASSQAGGYSKNIQYF.

This sequence joins TRBV18 and TRBJ1-6; 7 bases match TRBD1. The CDR3 runs 16 residues. Germline CDR1 KGHSH, CDR2 LQKENI. Trimming at V came to 3 bases and at J to 7 bases, leaving 9 bases not matched to a gene. The DNA of the CDR3 is TGTGCCAGCTCACCGGCCCAAGGGACAGCCAATTCACCCCTCCACTTT. Translating it yields CASSPAQGTANSPLHF.

V and J are TRBV6-2 or TRBV6-3 and TRBJ2-7; D possibly corresponds to TRBD1 (5 bases). The CDR3 spans 13 residues. Trimming left V 6 bases short and J 6 bases short, with 15 bases between. Germline V gene sequence: CDR1 MNHEY, CDR2 SVGEGT. CDR3 in amino acids: CASSPQGIGEQYF. The CDR3 DNA reads as TGTGCCAGCAGCCCCCAGGGTATTGGCGAGCAGTACTTC.

V and J are TRBV7-2 and TRBJ1-2, with 8 bases lining up with TRBD1. Unmatched junction bases numbered 14, after V lost 5 bases and J lost 3 bases. Per germline, CDR1 SGHTA and CDR2 FQGNSA. This CDR3 is built from 17 residues. The CDR3 DNA reads as TGTGCCAGCAGCCCGCGGACAGGGCAGGTTCCCTACTATGGCTACACCTTC. Its protein is CASSPRTGQVPYYGYTF.

The chain joins TRBV20-1 to TRBJ2-7, with D unresolved. Trimming took 2 bases from V and 10 from J, leaving 18 bases between them. Germline V gene data show CDR1 as DFQATT and CDR2 as SNEGSKA (reference sequence). The CDR3 is 13 residues long. CDR3 DNA: TGCAGTGCTAGAACTGACACCAAAGGGCGCCAGTACTTC. Translated, it gives CSARTDTKGRQYF.

This chain connects TRBV2 to TRBJ1-6; 9 bases agree with TRBD1. Unmatched junction bases numbered 4, after V lost 2 bases and J lost 8 bases. The CDR3 is 15 amino acids. The germline V gene has CDR1 SNHLY and CDR2 FYNNEI. In nucleotides, the CDR3 is TGTGCCAGCAGTGAATCGGGACAGGGCTATTCACCCCTCCACTTT. As protein: CASSESGQGYSPLHF. The full variable domain, in which reference TRBV2 and TRBJ1-6 provide the parts outside the CDR3, is EPEVTQTPSHQVTQMGQEVILRCVPISNHLYFYWYRQILGQKVEFLVSFYNNEISEKSEIFDDQFSVERPDGSNFTLKIRSTKLEDSAMYFCASSESGQGYSPLHFGNGTRLTVT.

The chain joins TRBV10-2 to TRBJ2-5; D ambiguous. V was clipped by 0 bases and J by 5 bases, with 10 bases between them. The CDR3 loop spans 14 amino acids. Per germline, CDR1 WSHSY and CDR2 SAAADI. Here the CDR3 reads CASSESVVYETQYF. CDR3 in DNA: TGCGCCAGCAGTGAGTCAGTAGTTTATGAGACCCAGTACTTC.

The chain joins TRBV29-1 to TRBJ1-1; TRBD1 aligns across 9 bases. This CDR3 is 14 amino acids long. Germline V gene data show CDR1 as SQVTM and CDR2 as ANQGSEA. Trimming removed 4 bases from V and 6 bases from J; junction bases left unmatched: 9. The CDR3, as DNA: TGCAGCGTTGCGGGGACAGGGTTTTCCCCTGAAGCTTTCTTT. Translating it yields CSVAGTGFSPEAFF.

In this sample, this clonotype turned up once. The chain links TRBV20-1 to TRBJ1-2; D call uncertain. V shed 6 bases and J shed 5 bases, with 7 bases lying between them. There are 10 residues in the CDR3. Germline V lookup: CDR1 DFQATT, CDR2 SNEGSKA (reference sequence). CDR3 nucleotides: TGCAGTGCGGGCAGTTATGGCTACACCTTC. It codes for CSAGSYGYTF.

V gene TRBV7-9 combines with J gene TRBJ1-3; TRBD1 aligns across 7 bases. The germline V gene has CDR1 SEHNR and CDR2 FQNEAQ (reference sequence). V shed 5 bases and J 0 bases; nucleotides not matched to a gene: 7. The CDR3 has 16 residues. CDR3 sequence (DNA): TGTGCCAGCAGCCCCACAGGGGCTACCTCTGGAAACACCATATATTTT. Amino acid sequence: CASSPTGATSGNTIYF.

The chain recombines TRBV7-2 with TRBJ2-5, with D possibly matching TRBD1 (6 bases). Germline CDR1 is SGHTA and CDR2 is FQGNSA. V shed 7 bases and J shed 5 bases, with 17 bases lying between them. This CDR3 spans 14 amino acids. The CDR3 DNA sequence: TGTGCCAGCACCCGAGGGAGTAGGGGGGAGACCCAGTACTTC. It specifies CASTRGSRGETQYF.

The chain links TRBV20-1 to TRBJ2-7; D not resolved. Germline V gives CDR1 DFQATT, CDR2 SNEGSKA (reference sequence). V was clipped by 1 base and J by 0 bases, with 4 bases between them. The CDR3 has 12 residues. The CDR3 region has the DNA TGCAGTGCTAGAGCGGACTCCTACGAGCAGTACTTC. Translated: CSARADSYEQYF.

The gene calls are TRBV6-1 and TRBJ1-6, with 7 positions matching TRBD1. The CDR3 sequence is 16 residues long. Losses at the gene ends were 6 bases for V and 3 bases for J; bases not matched to a gene: 8. Germline V gene lookup returns CDR1 MNHNS and CDR2 SASEGT. The DNA of the CDR3 is TGTGCCAGCAGACCGAGGGGGCCCAACTATAATTCACCCCTCCACTTT. It translates to CASRPRGPNYNSPLHF.

This clonotype appeared once. The chain joins TRBV29-1 to TRBJ1-5; D not certain. This CDR3 contains 17 residues. V gave up 0 bases and J gave up 4 bases, with 19 bases separating them. Germline CDR1 SQVTM, CDR2 ANQGSEA. The CDR3 nucleotides are TGCAGCGTTGAAGACAGGATCGGAAGGGAACGAAATCAGCCCCAGCATTTT. This encodes CSVEDRIGRERNQPQHF.

This chain joins TRBV5-5 and TRBJ2-5, with D possibly being TRBD1 (5 bases). Trimming removed 3 bases from V and 5 bases from J, with 17 bases in between. The CDR3 loop spans 15 amino acids. Germline V CDR1 and CDR2: SGHKS, YYEKEE (reference sequence). CDR3 nucleotide sequence: TGTGCCAGCAGCTCCCTCTCAGGGAAGGTCGAGACCCAGTACTTC. Residues: CASSSLSGKVETQYF. The entire variable domain, with the rest obtained from reference TRBV5-5 and TRBJ2-5, is as follows: DAGVTQSPTHLIKTRGQQVTLRCSPISGHKSVSWYQQVLGQGPQFIFQYYEKEERGRGNFPDRFSARQFPNYSSELNVNALLLGDSALYLCASSSLSGKVETQYFGPGTRLLVL.

This chain connects TRBV5-1 to TRBJ2-1; 8 nucleotides line up with TRBD2. Germline V lookup: CDR1 SGHRS, CDR2 YFSETQ. The ends lost 7 bases at V and 0 bases at J; junction bases unmatched: 9. This CDR3 has 16 residues. This chain's CDR3 is CASLWGAGGSYNEQFF. In DNA, the CDR3 is TGCGCCAGCCTCTGGGGGGCGGGGGGCTCCTACAATGAGCAGTTCTTC.

This chain connects TRBV29-1 to TRBJ1-1; D might be TRBD1 (6 bases). This CDR3 comprises 14 residues. Germline CDR1 reads SQVTM; CDR2 reads ANQGSEA. Trimming took off 7 bases at V and 0 bases at J, with 15 bases between the two ends. The CDR3 protein is CSAEGVSLNTEAFF. The CDR3, as DNA: TGCAGCGCCGAGGGGGTTTCCTTGAACACTGAAGCTTTCTTT.

The V gene is TRBV29-1, the J gene TRBJ1-6, with D perhaps matching TRBD1 (6 bases). Germline CDR1 is SQVTM and CDR2 is ANQGSEA. The CDR3 contains 13 residues. V was shortened by 7 bases and J by 8 bases, with 15 bases between the two germline ends. The CDR3 spells CSARQAAYSPLHF. Here the CDR3 DNA reads TGCAGCGCAAGACAGGCTGCCTATTCACCCCTCCACTTT.

This sequence joins TRBV4-2 and TRBJ1-1; perhaps TRBD1 as D (6 bases). The V end was cut by 3 bases, the J end by 10 bases, with 15 bases between. CDR3 length: 13 amino acids. Per germline, CDR1 LGHNA and CDR2 YNFKEQ. The CDR3 DNA reads TGTGCCAGCAGCCAGGACAGACAGAGGGGAGCTTTCTTT. Translating gives CASSQDRQRGAFF.